The next 15 T cell receptor beta chains were all read from a single sample in a study of shared clonotypes between healthy human individuals (TCRdb year 2020). The library relied on the immunoSEQ multiplex PCR assay. What TCRdb holds here is the immuneACCESS table cut down to in-frame rearrangements. Part of the clones is not present; checked against another copy, under half of the missing clones reflect an unresolved V gene, and the others are unexplained. The table for this sample lists about 1 million clones; about 74% of them were counted only once. In total, the top ten clones hold roughly 1.5% of the sample. Material for sequencing was memory CD4+ T cells sorted from blood. The sample's cell subset or site label, decoded: CD45RA-negative fraction. These receptors all come from a man younger than 35 in good health.

The chain recombines TRBV7-2 with TRBJ2-1; 10 positions agree with TRBD2. V lost 5 bases, J lost 4 bases, and 8 bases stayed unmatched. The CDR3 contains 16 residues. Looked up from germline, CDR1 is SGHTA and CDR2 is FQGNSA. This chain's CDR3 is CASSLLSSGRYNEQFF. In DNA form, the CDR3 reads TGTGCCAGCAGCCTACTGTCTAGCGGGAGATACAATGAGCAGTTCTTC.

J is TRBJ1-5 and V is TRBV7-2; a possible D gene is TRBD1 (6 bases). The CDR3 covers 14 residues. The germline gives CDR1 SGHTA, CDR2 FQGNSA. With 5 bases removed from V and 5 bases from J, the gap between germline ends came to 13 bases. CDR3 bases: TGTGCCAGCAGCCCCGGCCAGGGGTATCAGCCCCAGCATTTT. Translating gives CASSPGQGYQPQHF.

The chain joins TRBV5-1 to TRBJ2-3; the D is unclear. The CDR3 loop spans 14 amino acids. The germline V and J ends were trimmed by 7 bases and 3 bases, with 15 bases remaining between them. In germline, CDR1 is SGHRS, CDR2 YFSETQ. The CDR3 region has the DNA TGCGCCAGCTCAGTGGCCTACCTGACAGATACGCAGTATTTT. Encoded protein: CASSVAYLTDTQYF.

The V and J genes are TRBV7-9 and TRBJ2-1; 10 bases are a match to TRBD1. The germline CDR1 and CDR2 sequences are SEHNR and FQNEAQ (reference sequence). V lost 5 bases to trimming and J lost 7 bases; unmatched junction nucleotides: 5. The length of the CDR3 is 14 residues. CDR3 in amino acids: CASSRDRGGNEQFF. The CDR3 bases are TGTGCCAGCAGCCGGGACAGGGGTGGTAATGAGCAGTTCTTC.

The rearrangement joins TRBV9 to TRBJ2-3; 8 bases are shared with TRBD2. With V trimmed by 0 bases and J by 7 bases, 7 bases remained unmatched. CDR3 length: 15 amino acids. The germline V gene has CDR1 SGDLS and CDR2 YYNGEE. The CDR3 DNA reads as TGTGCCAGCAGCGTAGACGGGGGGGCCGATAATACGCAGTATTTT. This translates into CASSVDGGADNTQYF.

CDR3 DNA: TGTGCCAGCAGCCCGGGACAGCCAAAAACCGGGGAGCTGTTTTTT. Encoded protein: CASSPGQPKTGELFF. This chain connects TRBV5-8 to TRBJ2-2; TRBD1 aligns across 7 bases. With V trimmed by 4 bases and J by 5 bases, 8 bases remained unmatched. Germline CDR1 and CDR2: SGHTS and YDEGEE. The CDR3 has 15 amino acids. The entire variable domain, with the rest obtained from reference TRBV5-8 and TRBJ2-2, is as follows: EAGVTQSPTHLIKTRGQQATLRCSPISGHTSVYWYQQALGLGLQFLLWYDEGEERNRGNFPPRFSGRQFPNYSSELNVNALELEDSALYLCASSPGQPKTGELFFGEGSRLTVL.

This clone was recorded a few times. V and J are TRBV7-2 and TRBJ1-4; 7 nucleotides align to TRBD1. This CDR3 region has 15 residues. V was clipped by 5 bases and J by 8 bases; unmatched bases: 11. Per germline, CDR1 SGHTA and CDR2 FQGNSA. The CDR3 nucleotides read TGTGCCAGCAGCCGGAGGGCAGGGGGAGGGGAAAAACTGTTTTTT. As protein: CASSRRAGGGEKLFF.

This sequence joins TRBV29-1 and TRBJ2-5, with a tentative D call TRBD1 (6 bases). Matching the DNA end better, TRBJ2-7 makes the J call doubtful. This CDR3 region has 13 residues. Germline CDR1 SQVTM, CDR2 ANQGSEA. CDR3 loop: CSVENRARGEQYF. CDR3 nucleotides: TGCAGCGTTGAAAACAGGGCCCGCGGCGAGCAGTACTTC.

The sample holds a few counts of this clone. The rearrangement uses TRBV10-3 and TRBJ1-1, with D maybe TRBD1 (5 bases). V lost 7 bases and J lost 1, with 10 bases in between. Looked up from germline, CDR1 is ENHRY and CDR2 is SYGVKD. The CDR3 has 13 amino acids. CDR3 in amino acids: CAIKMGPNTEAFF. CDR3 coding DNA: TGTGCCATCAAGATGGGACCGAACACTGAAGCTTTCTTT.

The rearrangement uses TRBV19 and TRBJ2-3; D is tentatively TRBD1 or TRBD2 (5 bases each). V shed 7 bases and J shed 4 bases, with 15 bases lying between them. This CDR3 is 14 amino acids long. Germline CDR1 is LNHDA and CDR2 is SQIVND (reference sequence). CDR3 region: CASKDGARPDTQYF. The CDR3 bases are TGTGCCAGTAAGGACGGGGCCCGGCCAGATACGCAGTATTTT.

This sequence joins TRBV18 and TRBJ1-1; D may be TRBD1 (6 bases). V lost 2 bases to trimming and J lost 9 bases, with 13 bases between them. The CDR3 is made up of 13 amino acids. Per germline, CDR1 KGHSH and CDR2 LQKENI. The DNA for the CDR3 is TGTGCCAGCTCACCAGAACAGGGCGGCCAAGCTTTCTTT. Translating gives CASSPEQGGQAFF. The variable domain in full, completed from reference TRBV18 and TRBJ1-1, reads NAGVMQNPRHLVRRRGQEARLRCSPMKGHSHVYWYRQLPEEGLKFMVYLQKENIIDESGMPKERFSAEFPKEGPSILRIQQVVRGDSAAYFCASSPEQGGQAFFGQGTRLTVV.

The genes are TRBV7-2 and TRBJ2-1, with 11 bases that match TRBD2. The germline gives CDR1 SGHTA, CDR2 FQGNSA. The CDR3 loop spans 16 amino acids. V lost 5 bases to trimming and J lost 2 bases; unmatched junction nucleotides: 5. CDR3 DNA: TGTGCCAGCAGCCCATTTAGCGGGGGGGCCTACAATGAGCAGTTCTTC. This sequence encodes CASSPFSGGAYNEQFF.

The rearrangement joins TRBV27 to TRBJ1-1; D might be TRBD1 (5 bases). Trimming removed 5 bases from V and 5 bases from J, with 18 bases in between. CDR3 length: 15 residues. Germline CDR1 is MNHEY and CDR2 is SMNVEV (reference sequence). The CDR3 loop reads CASSRTGGAGTEAFF. The CDR3, as DNA: TGTGCCAGCAGTCGAACGGGGGGAGCGGGGACTGAAGCTTTCTTT.

V gene TRBV5-1 combines with J gene TRBJ2-7; 10 bases agree with TRBD1. The germline V gene encodes CDR1 SGHRS and CDR2 YFSETQ. This CDR3 has 15 residues. Unmatched junction bases numbered 12, after V lost 7 bases and J lost 5 bases. The CDR3 sequence: CASGGTGEAGNEQYF. CDR3 nucleotides: TGCGCCAGCGGGGGGACAGGGGAGGCTGGAAACGAGCAGTACTTC.

This clone was counted once. This chain links TRBV5-4 with TRBJ2-2; 9 nucleotides agree with TRBD2. Germline V gene sequence: CDR1 SGHNT, CDR2 YYREEE (reference sequence). The CDR3 runs to 17 residues. Trimming removed 1 base from V and 2 bases from J; junction bases left unmatched: 6. Written as DNA, the CDR3 is TGTGCCAGCAGCTTGAAACTAGCGGGTGACAACACCGGGGAGCTGTTTTTT. As protein: CASSLKLAGDNTGELFF.